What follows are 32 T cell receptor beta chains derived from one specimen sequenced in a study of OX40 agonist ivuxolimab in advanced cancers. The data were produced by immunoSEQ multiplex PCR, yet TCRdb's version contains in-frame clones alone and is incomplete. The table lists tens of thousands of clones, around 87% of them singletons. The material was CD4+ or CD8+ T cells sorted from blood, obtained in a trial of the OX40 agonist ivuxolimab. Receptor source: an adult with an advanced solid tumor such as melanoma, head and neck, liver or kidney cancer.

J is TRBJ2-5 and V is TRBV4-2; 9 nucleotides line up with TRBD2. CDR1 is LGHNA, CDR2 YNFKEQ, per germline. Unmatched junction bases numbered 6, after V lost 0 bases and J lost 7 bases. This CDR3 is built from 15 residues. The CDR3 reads CASSQDASGGTTQYF. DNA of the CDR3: TGTGCCAGCAGCCAAGATGCGAGCGGGGGGACGACCCAGTACTTC.

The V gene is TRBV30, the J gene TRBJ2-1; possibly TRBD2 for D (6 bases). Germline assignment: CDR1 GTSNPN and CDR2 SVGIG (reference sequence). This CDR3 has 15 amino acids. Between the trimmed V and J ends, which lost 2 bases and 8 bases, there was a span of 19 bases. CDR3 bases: TGTGCCTGGAGTCCCGGTGGGGGGTTCAGGGATGAGCAGTTCTTC. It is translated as CAWSPGGGFRDEQFF.

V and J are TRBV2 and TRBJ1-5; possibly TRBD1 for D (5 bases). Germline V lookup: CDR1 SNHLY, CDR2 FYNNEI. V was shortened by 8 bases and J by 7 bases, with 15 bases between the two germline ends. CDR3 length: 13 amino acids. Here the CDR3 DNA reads TGTGCCAGCCTCCCAGTCCGGGACCAGCCCCAGCATTTT. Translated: CASLPVRDQPQHF.

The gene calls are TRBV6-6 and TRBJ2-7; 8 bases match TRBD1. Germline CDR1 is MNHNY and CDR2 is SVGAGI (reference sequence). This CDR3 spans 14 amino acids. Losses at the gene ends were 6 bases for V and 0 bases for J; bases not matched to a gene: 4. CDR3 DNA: TGTGCCAGCAGGCGACAGGGGTACTCCTACGAGCAGTACTTC. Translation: CASRRQGYSYEQYF.

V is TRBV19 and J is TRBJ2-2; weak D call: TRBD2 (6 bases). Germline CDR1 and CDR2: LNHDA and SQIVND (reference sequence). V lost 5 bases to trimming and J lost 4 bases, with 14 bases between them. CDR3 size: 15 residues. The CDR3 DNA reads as TGTGCCAGTAGTTATTTAGCGGAGCGCACCGGGGAGCTGTTTTTT. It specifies CASSYLAERTGELFF.

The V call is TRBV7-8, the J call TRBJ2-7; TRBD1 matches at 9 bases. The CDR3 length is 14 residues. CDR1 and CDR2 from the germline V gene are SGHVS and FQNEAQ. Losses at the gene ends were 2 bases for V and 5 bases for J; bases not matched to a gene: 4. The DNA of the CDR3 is TGTGCCAGCAGCTTAAAACAGGGGGCGAACGAGCAGTACTTC. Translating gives CASSLKQGANEQYF.

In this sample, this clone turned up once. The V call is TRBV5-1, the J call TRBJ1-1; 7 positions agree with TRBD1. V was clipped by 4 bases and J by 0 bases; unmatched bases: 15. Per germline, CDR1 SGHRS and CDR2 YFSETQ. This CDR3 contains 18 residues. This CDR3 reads CASSGTRDRGLLNTEAFF. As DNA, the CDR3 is TGCGCCAGCAGCGGGACCCGGGACAGAGGATTATTGAACACTGAAGCTTTCTTT. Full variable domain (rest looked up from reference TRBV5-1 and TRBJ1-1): KAGVTQTPRYLIKTRGQQVTLSCSPISGHRSVSWYQQTPGQGLQFLFEYFSETQRNKGNFPGRFSGRQFSNSRSEMNVSTLELGDSALYLCASSGTRDRGLLNTEAFFGQGTRLTVV.

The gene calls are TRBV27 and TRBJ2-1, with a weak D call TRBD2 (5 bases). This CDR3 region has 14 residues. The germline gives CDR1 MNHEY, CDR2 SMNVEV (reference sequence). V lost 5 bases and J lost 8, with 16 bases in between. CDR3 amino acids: CASSNYEGRDEQFF. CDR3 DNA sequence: TGTGCCAGCAGTAACTATGAGGGCCGGGATGAGCAGTTCTTC.

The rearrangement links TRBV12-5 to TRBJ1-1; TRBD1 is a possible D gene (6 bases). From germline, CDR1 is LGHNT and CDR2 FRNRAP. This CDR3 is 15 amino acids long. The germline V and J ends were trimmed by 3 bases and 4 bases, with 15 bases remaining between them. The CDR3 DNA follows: TGTGCTAGTGGTTTATCAGGGGCCAAGGGCACTGAAGCTTTCTTT. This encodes CASGLSGAKGTEAFF.

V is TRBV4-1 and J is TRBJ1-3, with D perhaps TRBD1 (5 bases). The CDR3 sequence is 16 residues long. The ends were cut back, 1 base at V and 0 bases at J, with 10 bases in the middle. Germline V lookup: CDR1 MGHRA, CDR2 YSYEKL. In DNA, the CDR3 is TGCGCCAGCAGCCAAGGGGACGTTCACTCTGGAAACACCATATATTTT. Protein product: CASSQGDVHSGNTIYF.

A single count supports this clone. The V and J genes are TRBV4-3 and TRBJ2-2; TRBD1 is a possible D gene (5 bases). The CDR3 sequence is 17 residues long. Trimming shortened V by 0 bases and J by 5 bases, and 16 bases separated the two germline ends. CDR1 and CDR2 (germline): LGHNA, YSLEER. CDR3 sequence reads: CASSQDGRTYDTGELFF. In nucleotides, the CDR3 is TGCGCCAGCAGCCAAGATGGAAGGACATATGATACCGGGGAGCTGTTTTTT.

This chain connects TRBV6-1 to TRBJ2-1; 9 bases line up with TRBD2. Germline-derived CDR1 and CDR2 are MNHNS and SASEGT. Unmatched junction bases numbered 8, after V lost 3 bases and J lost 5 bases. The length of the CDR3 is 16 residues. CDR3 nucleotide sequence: TGTGCCAGCAGTGATAAAAGTCTAGCGGGGAACAATGAGCAGTTCTTC. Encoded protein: CASSDKSLAGNNEQFF.

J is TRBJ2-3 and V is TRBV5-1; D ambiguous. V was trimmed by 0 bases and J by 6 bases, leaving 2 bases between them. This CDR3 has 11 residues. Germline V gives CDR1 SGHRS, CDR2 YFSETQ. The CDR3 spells CASSLADTQYF. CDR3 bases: TGCGCCAGCAGCTTGGCGGATACGCAGTATTTT.

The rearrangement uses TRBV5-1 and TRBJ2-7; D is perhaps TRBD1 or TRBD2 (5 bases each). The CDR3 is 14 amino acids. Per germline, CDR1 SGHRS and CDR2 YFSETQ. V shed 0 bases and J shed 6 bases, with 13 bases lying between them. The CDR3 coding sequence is TGCGCCAGCAGCTTGGGAGGGACCTCCGGCGAGCAGTACTTC. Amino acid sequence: CASSLGGTSGEQYF.

Here the CDR3 reads CASSTQGYLMIGEQFF. The CDR3 coding sequence is TGTGCCAGCAGCACACAGGGGTACCTAATGATAGGAGAGCAGTTCTTC. The chain carries TRBV9 and TRBJ2-1; 7 nucleotides match TRBD1. With V trimmed by 4 bases and J by 10 bases, 17 bases remained unmatched. The CDR3 is made up of 16 amino acids. The germline V gene has CDR1 SGDLS and CDR2 YYNGEE.

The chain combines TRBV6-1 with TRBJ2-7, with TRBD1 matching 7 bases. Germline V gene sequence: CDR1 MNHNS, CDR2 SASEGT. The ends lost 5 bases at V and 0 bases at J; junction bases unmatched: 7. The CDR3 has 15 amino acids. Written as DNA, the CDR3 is TGTGCCAGCAGTAGACCGGGACAGATCTCCTACGAGCAGTACTTC. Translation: CASSRPGQISYEQYF.

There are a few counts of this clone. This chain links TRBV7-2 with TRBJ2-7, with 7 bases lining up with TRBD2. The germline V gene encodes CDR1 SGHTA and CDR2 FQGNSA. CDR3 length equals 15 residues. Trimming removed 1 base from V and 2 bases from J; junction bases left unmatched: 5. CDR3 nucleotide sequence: TGTGCCAGCAGCTTAGGAACTAGCGCAACCTACGAGCAGTACTTC. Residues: CASSLGTSATYEQYF.

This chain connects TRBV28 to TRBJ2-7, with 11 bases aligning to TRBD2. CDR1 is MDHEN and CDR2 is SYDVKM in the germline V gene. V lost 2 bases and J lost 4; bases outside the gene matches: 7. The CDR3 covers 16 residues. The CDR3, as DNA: TGTGCCAGCAGTTTAGGGATAGCGGGAGGGCCTTACGAGCAGTACTTC. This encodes CASSLGIAGGPYEQYF.

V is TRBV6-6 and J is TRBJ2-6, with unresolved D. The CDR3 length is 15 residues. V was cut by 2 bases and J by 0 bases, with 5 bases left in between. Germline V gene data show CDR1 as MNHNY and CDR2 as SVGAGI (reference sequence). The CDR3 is CASSYPGSGANVLTF. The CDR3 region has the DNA TGTGCCAGCAGTTACCCAGGCTCTGGGGCCAACGTCCTGACTTTC.

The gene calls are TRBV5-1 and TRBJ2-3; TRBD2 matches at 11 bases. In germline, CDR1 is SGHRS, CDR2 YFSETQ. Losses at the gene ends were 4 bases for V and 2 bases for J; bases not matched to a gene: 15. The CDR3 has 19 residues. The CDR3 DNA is TGCGCCAGCAGCCCCCTAAAGCCCCTGGGACTAGCGGACACAGATACGCAGTATTTT. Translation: CASSPLKPLGLADTDTQYF.

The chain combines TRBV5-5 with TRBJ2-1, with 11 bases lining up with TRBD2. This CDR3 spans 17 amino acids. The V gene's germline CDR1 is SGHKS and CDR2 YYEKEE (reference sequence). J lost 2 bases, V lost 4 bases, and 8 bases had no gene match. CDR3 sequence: CASSPRLAGTTYNEQFF. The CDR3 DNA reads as TGTGCCAGCAGCCCCAGACTAGCGGGGACTACCTACAATGAGCAGTTCTTC.

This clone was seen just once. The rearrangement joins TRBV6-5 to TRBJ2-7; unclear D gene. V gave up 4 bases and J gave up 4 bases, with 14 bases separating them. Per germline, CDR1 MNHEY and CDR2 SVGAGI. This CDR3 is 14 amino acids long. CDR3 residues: CASSLRQRSYEQYF. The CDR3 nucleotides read TGTGCCAGCAGTTTGAGGCAGAGATCATACGAGCAGTACTTC.

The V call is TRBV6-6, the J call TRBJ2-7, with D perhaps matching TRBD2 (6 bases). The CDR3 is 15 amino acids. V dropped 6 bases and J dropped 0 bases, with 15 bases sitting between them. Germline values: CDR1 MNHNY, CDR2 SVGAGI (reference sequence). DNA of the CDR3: TGTGCCAGCAGCCCCGGAGGGCTTTACTCCTACGAGCAGTACTTC. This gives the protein CASSPGGLYSYEQYF.

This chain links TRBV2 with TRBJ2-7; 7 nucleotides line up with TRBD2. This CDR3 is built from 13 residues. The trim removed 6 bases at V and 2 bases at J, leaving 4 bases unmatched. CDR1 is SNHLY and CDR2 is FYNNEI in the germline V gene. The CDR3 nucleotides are TGTGCCAGCAGGCTAGCGGAGGCCTACGAGCAGTACTTC. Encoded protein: CASRLAEAYEQYF.

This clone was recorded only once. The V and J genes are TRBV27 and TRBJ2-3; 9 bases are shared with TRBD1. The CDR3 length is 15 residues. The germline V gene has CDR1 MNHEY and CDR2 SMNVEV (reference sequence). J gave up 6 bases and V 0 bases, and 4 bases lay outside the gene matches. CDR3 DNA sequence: TGTGCCAGCAGTTTATCGACAGGGGGGCTGGATACGCAGTATTTT. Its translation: CASSLSTGGLDTQYF.

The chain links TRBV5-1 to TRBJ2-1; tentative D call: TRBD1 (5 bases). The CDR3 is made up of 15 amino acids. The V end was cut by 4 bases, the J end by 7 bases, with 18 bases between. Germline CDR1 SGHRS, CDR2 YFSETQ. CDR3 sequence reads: CASSTGPSEGNEQFF. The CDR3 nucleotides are TGCGCCAGCAGCACAGGACCATCCGAAGGAAATGAGCAGTTCTTC.

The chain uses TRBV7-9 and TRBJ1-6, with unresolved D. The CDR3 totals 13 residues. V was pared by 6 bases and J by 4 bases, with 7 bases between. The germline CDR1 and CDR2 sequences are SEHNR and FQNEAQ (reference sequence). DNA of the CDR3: TGTGCCAGCAGGGACTTATATAATTCACCCCTCCACTTT. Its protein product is CASRDLYNSPLHF.

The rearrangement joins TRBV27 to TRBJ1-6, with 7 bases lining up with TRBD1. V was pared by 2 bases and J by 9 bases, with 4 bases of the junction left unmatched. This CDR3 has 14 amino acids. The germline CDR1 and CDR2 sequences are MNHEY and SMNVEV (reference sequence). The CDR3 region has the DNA TGTGCCAGCAGTTTAACAGGGGAGAGTTCACCCCTCCACTTT. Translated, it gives CASSLTGESSPLHF.

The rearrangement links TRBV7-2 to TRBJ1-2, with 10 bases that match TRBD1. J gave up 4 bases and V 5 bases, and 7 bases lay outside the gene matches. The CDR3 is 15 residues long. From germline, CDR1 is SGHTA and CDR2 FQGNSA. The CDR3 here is CASSPGQGVVYGYTF. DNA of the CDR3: TGTGCCAGCAGCCCCGGACAGGGGGTGGTCTATGGCTACACCTTC.

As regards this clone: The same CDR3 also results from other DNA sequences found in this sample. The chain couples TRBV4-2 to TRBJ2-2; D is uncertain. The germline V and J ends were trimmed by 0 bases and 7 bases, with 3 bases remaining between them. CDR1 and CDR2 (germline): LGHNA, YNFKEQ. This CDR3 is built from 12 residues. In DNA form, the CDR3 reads TGTGCCAGCAGCCAAGAGTTCGGGGAGCTGTTTTTT. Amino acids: CASSQEFGELFF.

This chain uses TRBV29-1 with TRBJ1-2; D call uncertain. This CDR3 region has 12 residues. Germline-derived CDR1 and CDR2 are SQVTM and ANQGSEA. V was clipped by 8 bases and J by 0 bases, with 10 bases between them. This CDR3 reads CSIGSPNYGYTF. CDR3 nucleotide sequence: TGCAGCATAGGCAGTCCTAACTATGGCTACACCTTC. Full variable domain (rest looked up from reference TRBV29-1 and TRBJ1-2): SAVISQKPSRDICQRGTSLTIQCQVDSQVTMMFWYRQQPGQSLTLIATANQGSEATYESGFVIDKFPISRPNLTFSTLTVSNMSPEDSSIYLCSIGSPNYGYTFGSGTRLTVV.

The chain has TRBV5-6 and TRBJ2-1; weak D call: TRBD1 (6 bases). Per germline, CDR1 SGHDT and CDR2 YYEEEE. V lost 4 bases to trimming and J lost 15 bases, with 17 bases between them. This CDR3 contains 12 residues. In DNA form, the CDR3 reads TGTGCCAGCAGCCTGACCCGGGACACGCCGTTCTTC. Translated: CASSLTRDTPFF. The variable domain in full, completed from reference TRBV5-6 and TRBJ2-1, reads DAGVTQSPTHLIKTRGQQVTLRCSPKSGHDTVSWYQQALGQGPQFIFQYYEEEERQRGNFPDRFSGHQFPNYSSELNVNALLLGDSALYLCASSLTRDTPFFGPGTRLTVL.